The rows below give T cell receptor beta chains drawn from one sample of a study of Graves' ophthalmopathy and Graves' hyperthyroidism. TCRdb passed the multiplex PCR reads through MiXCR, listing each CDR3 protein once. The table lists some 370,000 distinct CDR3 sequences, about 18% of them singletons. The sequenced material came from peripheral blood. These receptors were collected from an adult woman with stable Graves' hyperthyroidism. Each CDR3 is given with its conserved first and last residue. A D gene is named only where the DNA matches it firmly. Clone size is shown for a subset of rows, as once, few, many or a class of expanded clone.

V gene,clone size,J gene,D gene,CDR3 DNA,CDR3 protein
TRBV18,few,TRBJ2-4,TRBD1,TGTGCCAGCTCCTCCGGGACAGGGAGTTTTCAGTACTTC,CASSSGTGSFQYF
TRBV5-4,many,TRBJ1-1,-,TGTGCCAGCAGTAAAAGCTCAAGCTTTCGTCACACTGAAGCTTTCTTT,CASSKSSSFRHTEAFF
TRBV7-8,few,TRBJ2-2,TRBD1,TGTGCCAGCAGCTTAAGGGGGCGCGGTACCGGGGAGCTGTTTTTT,CASSLRGRGTGELFF
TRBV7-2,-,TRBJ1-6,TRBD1,TGTGCCAGCAGCTTAGGGCTCGGCACAGGGGCCCTCCACTTT,CASSLGLGTGALHF
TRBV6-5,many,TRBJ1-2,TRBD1,TGTGCCAGCAGTTATAAGCAGGGGGCAGTCGATGGCTACACCTTC,CASSYKQGAVDGYTF
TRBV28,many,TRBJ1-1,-,TGTGCCAGCAGTACTCCACAGGGACTCACTGAAGCTTTCTTT,CASSTPQGLTEAFF
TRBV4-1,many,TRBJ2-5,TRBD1,TGCGCCAGCAGCCAAGTAGGGACAGGGCCCCAAGAGACCCAGTACTTC,CASSQVGTGPQETQYF
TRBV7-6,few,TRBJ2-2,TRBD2,TGTGCCAGCAGCTTGGGTACTAGCGGGGTGAACACCGGGGAGCTGTTTTTT,CASSLGTSGVNTGELFF
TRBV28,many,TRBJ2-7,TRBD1,TGTGCCAGCAGGGGAGTCAGGGGGCGCGGCGAGCAGTACTTC,CASRGVRGRGEQYF
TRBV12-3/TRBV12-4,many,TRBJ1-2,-,TGTGCCAGCAGTTTACTAGGTCAGGGCTATGGCTACACCTTC,CASSLLGQGYGYTF
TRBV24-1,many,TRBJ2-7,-,TGTGCCACCAGTGATTCAGGGAGACAGTACTTC,CATSDSGRQYF
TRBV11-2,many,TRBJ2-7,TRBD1,TGTGCCAGCAGCGACGGACAGGGGCCGGGGTACGAGCAGTACTTC,CASSDGQGPGYEQYF
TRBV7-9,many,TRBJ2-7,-,TGTGCCAGCAGCTTACTGGGGGGAGTAGCGAACGAGCAGTACTTC,CASSLLGGVANEQYF
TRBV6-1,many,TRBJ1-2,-,TGTGCCAGCAGTGTTGCGGGGACAAATGGCTACACCTTC,CASSVAGTNGYTF
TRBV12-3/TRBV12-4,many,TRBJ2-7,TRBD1,TGTGCCAGCAGTCCGACAGGGGCCTCCTCCTACGAGCAGTACTTC,CASSPTGASSYEQYF
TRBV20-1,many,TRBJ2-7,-,TGCAGTGCTAGAGCGGGAGGGACAGGGAATTCCTACGAGCAGTACTTC,CSARAGGTGNSYEQYF
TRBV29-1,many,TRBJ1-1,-,TGCAGCGTTGTCGGCCAGGCATTTGACACTGAAGCTTTCTTT,CSVVGQAFDTEAFF
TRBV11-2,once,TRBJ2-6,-,TGTGCCAGCAGCTTAGGTCCCAGGTCATACTCTGGGGCCAACGTCCTGACTTTC,CASSLGPRSYSGANVLTF
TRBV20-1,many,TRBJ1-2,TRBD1,TGCAGTGCTAGGGCGTACGGGACAGACTATGGCTACACCTTC,CSARAYGTDYGYTF
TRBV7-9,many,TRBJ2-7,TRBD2,TGTGCCAGCAGCGAAATTGGGACTAGCATCTACGAGCAGTACTTC,CASSEIGTSIYEQYF
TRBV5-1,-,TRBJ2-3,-,TGCGCCAGCAGCCAACCCGCAGGTTCAGATACGCAGTATTTT,CASSQPAGSDTQYF
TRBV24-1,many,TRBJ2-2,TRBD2,TGTGCCACCAGTGACTATGGGACTAGCGGGAGAATGTTCACCGGGGAGCTGTTTTTT,CATSDYGTSGRMFTGELFF
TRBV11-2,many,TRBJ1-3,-,TGTGCCAGCAGCTTAGTCGGGGACACCATATATTTT,CASSLVGDTIYF
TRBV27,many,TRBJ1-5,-,TGTGCCAGCAGTCAATACACAGGGTTCGGTCAGCCCCAGCATTTT,CASSQYTGFGQPQHF
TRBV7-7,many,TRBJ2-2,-,TGTGCTAGCAGCTTAGAAAGGAACACCGGGGAGCTGTTTTTT,CASSLERNTGELFF
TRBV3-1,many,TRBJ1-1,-,TGTGCCAGCAGCCAAGTACAGGGTGGCACTGAAGCTTTCTTT,CASSQVQGGTEAFF
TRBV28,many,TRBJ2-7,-,TGTGCCAGCAGTTTAGTAGGGCTGGAGTACGAGCAGTACTTC,CASSLVGLEYEQYF
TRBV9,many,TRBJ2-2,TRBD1,TGTGCCAGCGGAAGGGGACAGGGATCCGGGGAGCTGTTTTTT,CASGRGQGSGELFF
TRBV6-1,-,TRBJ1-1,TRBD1,TGTGCCAGCAGTGACCCCTGGACAGGGGGCGACACTGAAGCTTTCTTT,CASSDPWTGGDTEAFF